These 5 T cell receptor beta chains came from one sample sequenced in a study of type 1 regulatory T cells. TCRdb re-analysed the reads in MiXCR, keeping a single row per CDR3 protein. The sample has some 100,000 distinct CDR3 sequences; 25% to 40% are singletons. Sequencing was carried out using CD4+ T cells, either the whole sample or a sorted fraction (not recorded which). The receptor source for this set is a human donor in good health.

This clonotype was seen more than once but under ten times. The chain recombines TRBV7-9 with TRBJ1-1, with a tentative D call TRBD1 (5 bases). Germline CDR1 and CDR2: SEHNR and FQNEAQ (reference sequence). This CDR3 region has 14 residues. V lost 4 bases, J lost 1 base, and 10 bases lay in between. In DNA, the CDR3 is TGTGCCAGCAGCTCTGTGGGGGAGAACACTGAAGCTTTCTTT. This codes for CASSSVGENTEAFF.

This clonotype was observed a handful of times. This chain joins TRBV20-1 and TRBJ2-1; tentative D call: TRBD2 (5 bases). CDR3 size: 13 residues. Trimming took 5 bases from V and 4 from J, leaving 12 bases between them. CDR1 is DFQATT and CDR2 is SNEGSKA in the germline V gene (reference sequence). CDR3 DNA: TGCAGTGCTCGCGGACTGTCTTACAATGAGCAGTTCTTC. Its protein product is CSARGLSYNEQFF.

This chain links TRBV24-1 with TRBJ2-5; possibly TRBD1 or TRBD2 for D (5 bases each). Trimming shortened V by 2 bases and J by 10 bases, and 19 bases separated the two germline ends. Germline V CDR1 and CDR2: KGHDR, SFDVKD. This CDR3 region has 15 residues. DNA of the CDR3: TGTGCCACCAGTGATTCCGGGGCCTTTGGAGTGGTCCAGTACTTC. It codes for CATSDSGAFGVVQYF.

This clonotype was observed a few times. The rearrangement links TRBV5-1 to TRBJ2-4, with 8 bases fitting TRBD1. Germline V gene sequence: CDR1 SGHRS, CDR2 YFSETQ. Trimming took 4 bases from V and 6 from J; bases not matched to a gene: 9. This CDR3 comprises 15 residues. In DNA, the CDR3 is TGCGCCAGCAGCGAACAAGGACAGGGAGGAAACATTCAGTACTTC. Translating gives CASSEQGQGGNIQYF.

The rearrangement uses TRBV6-5 and TRBJ1-1; D remains ambiguous. The germline gives CDR1 MNHEY, CDR2 SVGAGI. The CDR3 is made up of 13 amino acids. Trimming removed 5 bases from V and 1 base from J, with 8 bases in between. The CDR3 loop reads CASSRVANTEAFF. The DNA of the CDR3 is TGTGCCAGCAGTAGGGTGGCGAACACTGAAGCTTTCTTT.